Below are 26 T cell receptor beta chains sequenced from a single sample in a study of blood T cell repertoires in COVID-19. Libraries were prepared by immunoSEQ multiplex PCR; TCRdb keeps only in-frame clonotypes and omits some of them. The top ten clones hold 1.5% to 2% of a sample with about 300,000 clones, roughly 86% of them seen once. Sample: peripheral blood. Source of these receptors: a woman between 45 and 65 years old with acute or convalescent COVID-19.

The genes are TRBV10-3 and TRBJ1-1; 7 bases map to TRBD1. V dropped 5 bases and J dropped 6; count of bases not matched to a gene: 9. Germline V gene lookup returns CDR1 ENHRY and CDR2 SYGVKD. CDR3 length: 14 residues. In DNA, the CDR3 is TGTGCCATCAGTTCCGGGACAGTCCGCCCTGAAGCTTTCTTT. It is translated as CAISSGTVRPEAFF.

The chain combines TRBV19 with TRBJ1-2, with 7 bases that match TRBD1. J gave up 2 bases and V 6 bases, and 6 bases lay outside the gene matches. Germline CDR1 reads LNHDA; CDR2 reads SQIVND (reference sequence). The length of the CDR3 is 14 residues. The CDR3 reads CASSRDRANYGYTF. The CDR3 DNA sequence: TGTGCCAGTAGCCGAGACAGGGCCAACTATGGCTACACCTTC.

This chain joins TRBV28 and TRBJ2-7; 7 bases agree with TRBD2. The CDR3 is 15 residues long. The germline V gene has CDR1 MDHEN and CDR2 SYDVKM. Trimming took 5 bases from V and 5 from J; bases not matched to a gene: 12. CDR3 nucleotides: TGTGCCAGCAGTGTACCTTCATGGGGGGGACACGAGCAGTACTTC. It encodes CASSVPSWGGHEQYF.

This clone was seen just once. The J gene is TRBJ2-5, the V gene TRBV5-4, with 12 bases that match TRBD1. This CDR3 comprises 16 residues. With V trimmed by 3 bases and J by 4 bases, 7 bases remained unmatched. Germline V gives CDR1 SGHNT, CDR2 YYREEE (reference sequence). The CDR3 DNA is TGTGCCAGCAGCTCTCCCGGGACAGGGGGCGGAGAGACCCAGTACTTC. The encoded protein is CASSSPGTGGGETQYF.

The rearrangement links TRBV12-3 or TRBV12-4 to TRBJ2-1; D possibly corresponds to TRBD1 (5 bases). The CDR3 runs to 13 residues. The V and J ends lost 1 base and 10 bases respectively, with 11 bases between them. The CDR3 spells CASSLEQVGEQFF. The CDR3 DNA is TGTGCCAGCAGTTTAGAACAGGTTGGCGAGCAGTTCTTC.

V is TRBV4-2 and J is TRBJ1-1; D is perhaps TRBD1 (6 bases). From germline, CDR1 is LGHNA and CDR2 YNFKEQ. The CDR3 runs 13 residues. The V and J ends lost 4 bases and 6 bases respectively, with 12 bases between them. The CDR3 spells CASSPKGDSEAFF. DNA of the CDR3: TGTGCCAGCAGCCCCAAGGGGGATTCTGAAGCTTTCTTT.

The chain has TRBV7-8 and TRBJ1-2; possible D gene TRBD1, 6 bases. This CDR3 has 13 amino acids. Germline CDR1 reads SGHVS; CDR2 reads FQNEAQ. V was trimmed by 5 bases and J by 4 bases, leaving 11 bases between them. In DNA, the CDR3 is TGTGCCAGCAGCGAAGGACAGCGCTATGGCTACACCTTC. It encodes CASSEGQRYGYTF.

The rearrangement joins TRBV11-3 to TRBJ2-1, with TRBD2 identical over 14 bases. Trimming removed 0 bases from V and 3 bases from J; junction bases left unmatched: 1. The V gene's germline CDR1 is SGHNT and CDR2 YENEEA. CDR3 length: 17 residues. The CDR3 sequence is CASSLEGLAGVYNEQFF. Written as DNA, the CDR3 is TGTGCCAGCAGCTTAGAGGGACTAGCGGGGGTCTACAATGAGCAGTTCTTC.

This clone has a handful of counts. The CDR3 loop reads CASSLRENTIYF. The CDR3 region has the DNA TGTGCCAGCAGTTTACGGGAAAACACCATATATTTT. J is TRBJ1-3 and V is TRBV12-3 or TRBV12-4; D is undetermined. V was pared by 2 bases and J by 6 bases, with 5 bases between. This CDR3 region has 12 residues.

This clone was counted a single time. This chain uses TRBV9 with TRBJ2-5; tentative D call: TRBD1 (6 bases). Germline V gene lookup returns CDR1 SGDLS and CDR2 YYNGEE. The CDR3 has 16 amino acids. Trimming removed 2 bases from V and 1 base from J, with 15 bases in between. CDR3 protein: CASSVFGSGAQETQYF. CDR3 nucleotide sequence: TGTGCCAGCAGCGTCTTTGGGTCAGGGGCCCAAGAGACCCAGTACTTC. The full variable domain, with the rest looked up from reference TRBV9 and TRBJ2-5, is DSGVTQTPKHLITATGQRVTLRCSPRSGDLSVYWYQQSLDQGLQFLIQYYNGEERAKGNILERFSAQQFPDLHSELNLSSLELGDSALYFCASSVFGSGAQETQYFGPGTRLLVL.

This clone has just one count. The same CDR3 can be traced to other DNA sequences in this sample. The chain couples TRBV5-1 to TRBJ1-5; no clear D. From germline, CDR1 is SGHRS and CDR2 YFSETQ. CDR3 length: 13 amino acids. The germline V and J ends were trimmed by 1 base and 5 bases, with 7 bases remaining between them. The chain's CDR3 is CASSLRGDQPQHF. Written as DNA, the CDR3 is TGCGCCAGCAGCTTGCGGGGAGATCAGCCCCAGCATTTT.

The chain is built from TRBV7-2 and TRBJ1-5; possible D gene TRBD1, 6 bases. This CDR3 has 15 residues. Between the trimmed V and J ends, which lost 1 base and 4 bases, there was a span of 11 bases. CDR1 and CDR2 from the germline V gene are SGHTA and FQGNSA. This CDR3 is CASSLGGGSNQPQHF. CDR3 DNA: TGTGCCAGCAGCTTAGGAGGGGGTTCGAATCAGCCCCAGCATTTT.

CDR3 loop: CASSDQEDPEKLFF. The CDR3 DNA reads TGTGCCAGCTCAGATCAGGAAGACCCTGAAAAACTGTTTTTT. The chain recombines TRBV18 with TRBJ1-4, with D unresolved. Looked up from germline, CDR1 is KGHSH and CDR2 is LQKENI. Trimming took off 5 bases at V and 7 bases at J, with 14 bases between the two ends. This CDR3 region has 14 residues.

The V gene is TRBV2, the J gene TRBJ1-4; the match to TRBD1 covers 10 bases. Germline V CDR1 and CDR2: SNHLY, FYNNEI. The V segment lost 4 bases and the J segment 7 bases; nucleotides outside the gene matches: 3. The CDR3 totals 14 residues. The CDR3: CASSGQGAIEKLFF. In nucleotides, the CDR3 is TGTGCCAGCAGTGGACAGGGGGCGATTGAAAAACTGTTTTTT.

The V gene is TRBV6-5, the J gene TRBJ2-3; TRBD1 matches at 7 bases. The CDR3 loop spans 14 amino acids. Germline V CDR1 and CDR2: MNHEY, SVGAGI. With V trimmed by 3 bases and J by 1 base, 1 base remained unmatched. CDR3 residues: CASSYGQGTDTQYF. Here the CDR3 DNA reads TGTGCCAGCAGTTATGGACAGGGCACAGATACGCAGTATTTT.

The rearrangement links TRBV24-1 to TRBJ2-1; the match to TRBD1 covers 8 bases. Per the germline V gene, CDR1 is KGHDR and CDR2 is SFDVKD. With 3 bases clipped from V and 0 bases from J, the junction kept 3 bases outside the gene matches. The CDR3 is made up of 16 amino acids. CDR3 bases: TGTGCCACCAGTGATGAGACAGGGGACTCCTACAATGAGCAGTTCTTC. This gives the protein CATSDETGDSYNEQFF.

The chain joins TRBV5-4 to TRBJ1-1; perhaps TRBD1 as D (6 bases). V was shortened by 0 bases and J by 1 base, with 7 bases between the two germline ends. Germline assignment: CDR1 SGHNT and CDR2 YYREEE (reference sequence). The CDR3 is made up of 14 amino acids. The CDR3 reads CASSLDRANTEAFF. CDR3 DNA: TGTGCCAGCAGCTTGGACAGGGCGAACACTGAAGCTTTCTTT. The full variable domain, with the rest looked up from reference TRBV5-4 and TRBJ1-1, is ETGVTQSPTHLIKTRGQQVTLRCSSQSGHNTVSWYQQALGQGPQFIFQYYREEENGRGNFPPRFSGLQFPNYSSELNVNALELDDSALYLCASSLDRANTEAFFGQGTRLTVV.

The CDR3 here is CATSDSTGQGLKTQYF. The DNA for the CDR3 is TGTGCCACCAGTGATAGTACCGGACAGGGGTTGAAGACCCAGTACTTC. The V gene is TRBV24-1, the J gene TRBJ2-5, with TRBD1 identical over 9 bases. The CDR3 loop spans 16 amino acids. Germline V lookup: CDR1 KGHDR, CDR2 SFDVKD. J lost 6 bases, V lost 3 bases, and 10 bases had no gene match.

The genes are TRBV11-2 and TRBJ2-7; 8 bases map to TRBD1. This CDR3 comprises 14 residues. The J segment lost 5 bases and the V segment lost 5 bases, leaving 8 bases of the junction unmatched. CDR1 is SGHAT, CDR2 FQNNGV, per germline. CDR3 residues: CASSQSGTGHEQYF. The CDR3 bases are TGTGCCAGCAGCCAATCCGGGACAGGCCACGAGCAGTACTTC.

V usage is TRBV15 and J usage is TRBJ2-2, with D possibly being TRBD2 (5 bases). Trimming took off 3 bases at V and 0 bases at J, with 5 bases between the two ends. Germline V gene lookup returns CDR1 LNHNV and CDR2 YYDKDF (reference sequence). The CDR3 contains 14 residues. The CDR3 reads CATSRDSNTGELFF. In nucleotides, the CDR3 is TGTGCCACCAGCAGGGACTCGAACACCGGGGAGCTGTTTTTT.

This chain links TRBV2 with TRBJ1-6; 9 bases are a match to TRBD1. The CDR3 contains 16 residues. The J segment lost 8 bases and the V segment lost 6 bases, leaving 11 bases of the junction unmatched. Per germline, CDR1 SNHLY and CDR2 FYNNEI. CDR3 loop: CASRDNRGRFHSPLHF. The DNA for the CDR3 is TGTGCCAGCAGAGATAACAGGGGGCGATTTCATTCACCCCTCCACTTT. Combining the CDR3 with reference TRBV2 and TRBJ1-6 gives the whole variable domain EPEVTQTPSHQVTQMGQEVILRCVPISNHLYFYWYRQILGQKVEFLVSFYNNEISEKSEIFDDQFSVERPDGSNFTLKIRSTKLEDSAMYFCASRDNRGRFHSPLHFGNGTRLTVT.

V gene TRBV7-9 combines with J gene TRBJ2-5; 8 bases map to TRBD1. This CDR3 comprises 14 residues. Losses at the gene ends were 5 bases for V and 3 bases for J; bases not matched to a gene: 5. Germline CDR1 SEHNR, CDR2 FQNEAQ (reference sequence). DNA of the CDR3: TGTGCCAGCAGCCAGGACAGGGCAAAAGAGACCCAGTACTTC. It encodes CASSQDRAKETQYF.

The J gene is TRBJ1-6, the V gene TRBV30, with a weak D call TRBD1 (6 bases). Germline CDR1 and CDR2: GTSNPN and SVGIG (reference sequence). V lost 7 bases and J lost 10, with 14 bases in between. This CDR3 has 12 amino acids. The CDR3 nucleotides read TGTGCCTTAACTAACAGGGACTCACCCCTCCACTTT. This gives the protein CALTNRDSPLHF.

The rearrangement links TRBV5-6 to TRBJ1-3, with TRBD1 matching over 8 bases. Germline trimming cut 4 bases from V and 6 bases from J; bases unmatched to any gene: 6. CDR1 is SGHDT and CDR2 is YYEEEE in the germline V gene. The CDR3 sequence is 14 residues long. CDR3 nucleotides: TGTGCCAGCAGCCCGGACAGGGTGGAAAACACCATATATTTT. It yields the protein CASSPDRVENTIYF.

This chain uses TRBV6-2 or TRBV6-3 with TRBJ2-3; a possible D gene is TRBD2 (5 bases). This CDR3 has 16 residues. V lost 4 bases and J 1 base, leaving 15 bases between the germline ends. The germline gives CDR1 MNHEY, CDR2 SVGEGT. CDR3 in amino acids: CASSWLQLAGTDTQYF. DNA for the CDR3: TGTGCCAGCAGTTGGCTTCAGCTAGCAGGCACAGATACGCAGTATTTT.

This clone was detected only a few times. V usage is TRBV5-1 and J usage is TRBJ1-1; D possibly corresponds to TRBD1 (5 bases). The CDR3 is 14 residues long. The germline V gene has CDR1 SGHRS and CDR2 YFSETQ. V lost 4 bases to trimming and J lost 5 bases, with 15 bases between them. CDR3 sequence (DNA): TGCGCCAGCAGCACCGGCGGGGCGCATACTGAAGCTTTCTTT. This encodes CASSTGGAHTEAFF.